This TCR beta chain was recorded in a study of shared clonotypes between healthy human individuals. Trimming removed 3 bases from V and 4 bases from J, with 7 bases in between. CDR1 is SGHNT and CDR2 is YENEEA in the germline V gene. The CDR3 is 13 residues long. Libraries were prepared by immunoSEQ multiplex PCR; TCRdb keeps only in-frame clonotypes and omits some of them. Counted here are about 380,000 clones, about 96% occurring once; the ten biggest clones make up around 0.3%. The V gene is TRBV11-3, the J gene TRBJ1-3, with D possibly being TRBD1 (6 bases). This receptor was taken from a man in his thirties or forties in good health. Sequenced input: memory CD8+ T cells sorted from blood. Indicated subset: CD45RO+ cells pooled with CCR7-negative TemRA cells. The CDR3 spells CASSFTGGNTIYF. CDR3 in DNA: TGTGCCAGCAGCTTTACAGGGGGAAACACCATATATTTT.